This entry is about one T cell receptor beta chain. Its antigen remains unidentified. Qualities for individual bases were not recorded, and no much larger clone is one base off. Each collaborating institution followed its own protocols to collect whole blood in K2EDTA tubes. For TCRbeta analysis, collaborator samples were shipped as frozen whole blood, as isolated PBMCs, or as DNA extracted from either sample type. CDR1 and CDR2, looked up from the germline V gene, are KGHSH and LQKENI. Taken from cysteine to phenylalanine, the CDR3 has 15 residues. Only the CDR3 part of the read is kept: 45 bases, read in frame from the first base. Trimming takes 6 bases from V and 6 bases from J, and the germline ends sit 19 bases apart. This record belongs to a study of blood T cell repertoires in COVID-19 (dated by TCRdb to about 2020). Regarding the study in general: Samples from collaborators originated in the United States, Italy and Spain and spanned both the acute and convalescent phases of COVID-19. A de-identified subject ID, COVID-19 status, age in years and sex were almost always included in the sample metadata. A freely available public database, intended as a resource for researchers studying the immune response to SARS-CoV-2, is where the repertoires were released. The samples were drawn from the first 160 participants of the ongoing ImmuneRACE study and from 950 to 1,500 subjects provided by 6 global collaborators. Where available, HLA class I and class II types were taken from metadata supplied by the sample provider and were not determined by assay-based typing. The material from the prospective study consisted of cDNA or gDNA derived from T cells, B-cell-depleted T cells, or PBMCs. Deeply sampled blood TCRbeta repertoires from subjects exposed to, actively infected with, or recovered from COVID-19 were included in the dataset.

Study-wide findings and limitations: How much clinical and demographic metadata was included differed by source and by participant, and the metadata was provided uncurated.

TCRbeta CDR3 regions were amplified from genomic DNA by means of the immunoSEQ Assay, a bias-controlled multiplex PCR. On the study's bioinformatics: Within the assay, amplification of reference gene primers was used to estimate how many nucleated cells each sample contained. To quantify the absolute abundance of each unique TCRbeta CDR3 rearrangement, sequence reads were collapsed and filtered. For each sample, productive Simpson clonality was calculated as the square root of Simpson's diversity index over productive rearrangements. TCRdb retrieved this table from immuneACCESS and kept in-frame rearrangements only. Not all clones are present; in checked studies, unresolved V genes account for under half, and no reason is known for the remainder. D and trimming were read from the DNA, whereas the V and J calls and clone size are those reported in that table. The sample table shows 85,000 to 130,000 clones, and around 86% are seen once. Jointly, the top ten make up 15% of the sample.

The chain is encoded by TRBV18 joined to TRBJ2-3; there is no confident call for the D gene. The sequenced sample consisted of peripheral blood. The receptor was derived from a man aged 50 or older with acute or convalescent COVID-19. The sequenced DNA: TGTGCCAGCTCCTTCACTGCGGCGGATGAGGATACGCAGTATTTT. Translated, it reads CASSFTAADEDTQYF. Reference TRBV18 and TRBJ2-3 genes cover what lies past the CDR3, so the full variable domain is NAGVMQNPRHLVRRRGQEARLRCSPMKGHSHVYWYRQLPEEGLKFMVYLQKENIIDESGMPKERFSAEFPKEGPSILRIQQVVRGDSAAYFCASSFTAADEDTQYFGPGTRLTVL.